Listed below are T cell receptor beta chains from one sample, sequenced in a study of human CD4 T cells and Enterobacteriaceae. TCRdb keeps only in-frame clones here, not all; method: immunoSEQ multiplex PCR. The sample shows 25,000 to 30,000 clones, approximately 82% of them seen only once. The sample consisted of memory CD4+ T cells from blood. The receptors here all came from a human donor in good health. Each CDR3 is given with its conserved first and last residue. D genes are given only for firm matches. Part of the rows lack a size; the others show once, few, many or a class for expanded clones.

>NA|TRBV7-7|NA|TRBJ2-5
CASSSTLHPRGETQYF
TGTGCCAGCAGCTCAACCCTTCACCCCCGGGGGGAGACCCAGTACTTC
>NA|TRBV10-1|NA|TRBJ2-2
CASRAGANTGELFF
TGCGCCAGCAGGGCAGGGGCGAACACCGGGGAGCTGTTTTTT
>TRBD1|TRBV28|NA|TRBJ2-6
CASSLGQGWANVLTF
TGTGCCAGCAGTCTCGGACAGGGGTGGGCCAACGTCCTGACTTTC
>TRBD2|TRBV7-2|NA|TRBJ2-3
CASSLAGREVDTQYF
TGTGCCAGCAGCTTAGCCGGGCGGGAGGTCGATACGCAGTATTTT
>NA|TRBV9|NA|TRBJ2-7
CASSVSGSTLYEQYF
TGTGCCAGCAGCGTGTCGGGCAGCACCCTCTACGAGCAGTACTTC
>NA|TRBV5-5|NA|TRBJ2-2
CASSIGRGYGTGELFF
TGTGCCAGCAGCATCGGAAGGGGGTATGGCACCGGGGAGCTGTTTTTT
>NA|TRBV5-6|NA|TRBJ2-7
CASSPLLADTYEQYF
TGTGCCAGCAGCCCCCTCCTTGCCGATACCTACGAGCAGTACTTC
>TRBD1|TRBV29-1|NA|TRBJ1-4
CSAGGTATNEKLFF
TGCAGCGCCGGCGGGACAGCAACTAATGAAAAACTGTTTTTT
>TRBD1|TRBV5-4|NA|TRBJ2-7
CASSPMTDRGRVEQYF
TGTGCCAGCAGCCCAATGACCGACAGGGGGCGCGTCGAGCAGTACTTC
>NA|TRBV4-1|NA|TRBJ2-7
CASSQVVGASSYEQYF
TGCGCCAGCAGCCAGGTTGTGGGAGCAAGCTCCTACGAGCAGTACTTC
>TRBD1|TRBV9|NA|TRBJ1-2
CASSTGQASGYTF
TGTGCCAGCAGCACTGGACAGGCTTCTGGCTACACCTTC
>NA|TRBV15|NA|TRBJ1-3
CATSRERQGHAGNTIYF
TGTGCCACCAGCAGAGAGCGCCAGGGACACGCTGGAAACACCATATATTTT
>NA|TRBV4-1|NA|TRBJ2-7
CASSQVSGVVSEQYF
TGCGCCAGCAGCCAAGTGTCGGGAGTGGTGTCCGAGCAGTACTTC
>NA|TRBV2|NA|TRBJ2-7
CASNLEAEQYF
TGTGCCAGCAACCTAGAAGCCGAGCAGTACTTC
>NA|TRBV5-8|NA|TRBJ2-4
CASRQIGGLTKNIQYF
TGTGCCAGCAGACAGATCGGGGGACTGACGAAAAACATTCAGTACTTC
>NA|TRBV6-6|NA|TRBJ1-2
CASSFGQLEGYTF
TGTGCCAGCAGTTTCGGACAGTTAGAGGGCTACACCTTC
>NA|TRBV28|NA|TRBJ2-3
CASTGGLGTDTQYF
TGTGCCAGCACCGGGGGACTGGGCACAGATACGCAGTATTTT
>NA|TRBV5-5|NA|TRBJ2-2
CASSLVLGRGTVGELFF
TGTGCCAGCAGCTTGGTTTTGGGAAGGGGAACAGTCGGGGAGCTGTTTTTT
>NA|TRBV6-1|NA|TRBJ1-5
CASTEVLNQPQHF
TGTGCCAGCACTGAGGTTTTGAATCAGCCCCAGCATTTT
>NA|TRBV6-5|NA|TRBJ2-1
CASRATTARQFF
TGTGCCAGCAGAGCTACTACTGCGAGACAGTTCTTC
>NA|TRBV9|NA|TRBJ1-3
CASGGPGDERHSGNTIYF
TGTGCCAGCGGGGGGCCCGGGGACGAAAGGCACTCTGGAAACACCATATATTTT
>TRBD2|TRBV7-9|few|TRBJ2-1
CASSLGLAGASSYNEQFF
TGTGCCAGCAGCCTCGGACTAGCGGGGGCCAGCTCCTACAATGAGCAGTTCTTC
>NA|TRBV29-1|NA|TRBJ2-2
CSVQSGLRAGELFF
TGCAGCGTCCAATCAGGGTTAAGGGCCGGGGAGCTGTTTTTT
>NA|TRBV9|few|TRBJ1-3
CASSVAGTSQNTIYF
TGTGCCAGCAGCGTAGCCGGGACCTCACAAAACACCATATATTTT
>NA|TRBV2|NA|TRBJ1-5
CASSGGSSNQPQHF
TGTGCCAGCAGTGGGGGCTCTAGCAATCAGCCCCAGCATTTT
>TRBD2|TRBV6-5|NA|TRBJ2-3
CASSLGLADSTDTQYF
TGTGCCAGCAGTTTGGGGCTAGCGGATAGCACAGATACGCAGTATTTT
>TRBD1|TRBV18|once|TRBJ1-1
CASSPNGQGSDTEAFF
TGTGCCAGCTCACCAAACGGACAGGGATCGGACACTGAAGCTTTCTTT
>NA|TRBV28|NA|TRBJ2-7
CASSTGHEQYF
TGTGCCAGCAGTACGGGGCACGAGCAGTACTTC
>NA|TRBV10-1|few|TRBJ1-2
CASSPQTAYGYTF
TGCGCCAGCAGTCCTCAGACAGCCTATGGCTACACCTTC
>NA|TRBV10-1|NA|TRBJ2-2
CASSERPGELFF
TGCGCCAGCAGCGAGAGACCCGGGGAGCTGTTTTTT
>NA|TRBV4-2|once|TRBJ2-2
CASSQENTGELFF
TGTGCCAGCAGCCAAGAAAACACCGGGGAGCTGTTTTTT
>TRBD1|TRBV19|NA|TRBJ1-1
CASSIGGTGGTTEAFF
TGTGCCAGTAGTATAGGAGGGACAGGAGGGACCACTGAAGCTTTCTTT
>TRBD1|TRBV19|NA|TRBJ1-2
CASSTTGQTLNYGYTF
TGTGCCAGTAGTACCACGGGACAGACTCTCAACTATGGCTACACCTTC